Shown below are 25 T cell receptor beta chains from a single sample sequenced in a study of T cell repertoires in cytomegalovirus infection. TCRdb re-called the reads through MiXCR, storing one row per CDR3 protein. The sample has around 330,000 distinct CDR3 sequences; roughly a sixth are singletons. Sequencing was carried out using PBMCs. These TCRs come from a human donor in good health (CMV status not recorded). Some clones in this sample may be carry-over from other donors' samples.

This clonotype has ten or more counts. J is TRBJ2-7 and V is TRBV28; 8 bases match TRBD1. CDR1 is MDHEN, CDR2 SYDVKM, per germline. There are 14 residues in the CDR3. The V and J ends lost 7 bases and 7 bases, in that order; junction bases with no gene match: 12. In DNA, the CDR3 is TGTGCCAGCACCCCTCGGCAGGGGGCGCGAGAGCAGTACTTC. Its translation: CASTPRQGAREQYF.

This clonotype has a count of ten or more. The chain has TRBV7-9 and TRBJ2-5; 7 bases agree with TRBD2. V was pared by 3 bases and J by 7 bases, with 8 bases of the junction left unmatched. This CDR3 spans 14 amino acids. The germline V gene has CDR1 SEHNR and CDR2 FQNEAQ (reference sequence). CDR3 DNA: TGTGCCAGCAGCTTTGACGGGGGGTACGGGACCCAGTACTTC. This codes for CASSFDGGYGTQYF. The full variable domain, completed using reference TRBV7-9 and TRBJ2-5, is DTGVSQNPRHKITKRGQNVTFRCDPISEHNRLYWYRQTLGQGPEFLTYFQNEAQLEKSRLLSDRFSAERPKGSFSTLEIQRTEQGDSAMYLCASSFDGGYGTQYFGPGTRLLVL.

The chain recombines TRBV10-3 with TRBJ1-5, with TRBD1 as a possible D gene (5 bases). CDR1 ENHRY and CDR2 SYGVKD come from the germline V gene. The ends were cut back, 7 bases at V and 4 bases at J, with 11 bases in the middle. CDR3 size: 13 residues. CDR3 protein: CAITGTKNQPQHF. The CDR3 coding sequence is TGTGCCATCACCGGGACGAAAAATCAGCCCCAGCATTTT.

The chain couples TRBV9 to TRBJ2-1; D is possibly TRBD1 (6 bases). Per germline, CDR1 SGDLS and CDR2 YYNGEE. V lost 3 bases to trimming and J lost 4 bases, with 17 bases between them. This CDR3 has 16 residues. This CDR3 is CASSEGDPPDYNEQFF. The CDR3 DNA reads as TGTGCCAGCAGCGAGGGGGACCCCCCGGATTACAATGAGCAGTTCTTC.

The rearrangement joins TRBV11-3 to TRBJ2-3, with unresolved D. Trimming left V 5 bases short and J 3 bases short, with 12 bases between. The germline gives CDR1 SGHNT, CDR2 YENEEA. The CDR3 extends over 14 amino acids. The DNA of the CDR3 is TGTGCCAGCAGCATAAGGGCTGGAACAGATACGCAGTATTTT. Encoded protein: CASSIRAGTDTQYF.

The chain combines TRBV7-9 with TRBJ2-1, with a possible D match to TRBD2 (7 bases). The CDR3 spans 17 residues. Looked up from germline, CDR1 is SEHNR and CDR2 is FQNEAQ (reference sequence). Trimming pared 1 base from V and 6 bases from J, leaving 19 bases between. The CDR3 reads CASSLVGWGGDSNEQFF. In DNA form, the CDR3 reads TGTGCCAGCAGCTTAGTCGGATGGGGGGGCGACTCCAATGAGCAGTTCTTC.

In its sample, this clonotype was seen many times. The chain has TRBV7-2 and TRBJ1-5, with D possibly TRBD1 on 5 matching bases. Germline V CDR1 and CDR2: SGHTA, FQGNSA. V shed 1 base and J shed 0 bases, with 10 bases lying between them. The CDR3 length is 16 residues. The CDR3 loop reads CASSLEAGYSNQPQHF. The CDR3 DNA sequence: TGTGCCAGCAGCTTAGAGGCAGGGTATAGCAATCAGCCCCAGCATTTT. Based on the CDR3 plus reference TRBV7-2 and TRBJ1-5, the full variable domain is GAGVSQSPSNKVTEKGKDVELRCDPISGHTALYWYRQSLGQGLEFLIYFQGNSAPDKSGLPSDRFSAERTGGSVSTLTIQRTQQEDSAVYLCASSLEAGYSNQPQHFGDGTRLSIL.

This clonotype has ten or more counts. This chain joins TRBV11-2 and TRBJ2-2, with 11 bases identical to TRBD2. The V gene's germline CDR1 is SGHAT and CDR2 FQNNGV. CDR3 size: 20 residues. Unmatched junction bases numbered 15, after V lost 6 bases and J lost 0 bases. Written as DNA, the CDR3 is TGTGCCAGCAGACCAATGCGACTAGCGGGGACCCGCGCGAACACCGGGGAGCTGTTTTTT. Protein product: CASRPMRLAGTRANTGELFF.

This clonotype came up many times. The CDR3 here is CASRDGEPRDDPETQYF. The CDR3 coding sequence is TGTGCCAGCAGGGACGGGGAGCCTCGGGACGACCCAGAGACCCAGTACTTC. This rearrangement joins TRBV12-3 or TRBV12-4 to TRBJ2-5; D is perhaps TRBD1 or TRBD2 (5 bases each). V was pared by 6 bases and J by 4 bases, with 24 bases between. This CDR3 has 17 residues.

The chain combines TRBV7-2 with TRBJ2-1, with unresolved D. Per the germline V gene, CDR1 is SGHTA and CDR2 is FQGNSA. The CDR3 runs 15 residues. The ends were cut back, 0 bases at V and 0 bases at J, with 6 bases in the middle. The DNA of the CDR3 is TGTGCCAGCAGCTTAGCGGGGAACTCCTACAATGAGCAGTTCTTC. As protein: CASSLAGNSYNEQFF.

Many counts were recorded for this clonotype. J is TRBJ2-5 and V is TRBV11-2, with 13 bases fitting TRBD2. The CDR3 is 16 amino acids. The V and J ends lost 4 bases and 4 bases, in that order; junction bases with no gene match: 6. Germline-derived CDR1 and CDR2 are SGHAT and FQNNGV. CDR3 amino acids: CASSYGTSGVGETQYF. DNA of the CDR3: TGTGCCAGCAGCTACGGGACTAGCGGGGTCGGAGAGACCCAGTACTTC. Looking up the rest from reference TRBV11-2 and TRBJ2-5 gives the full variable domain: EAGVAQSPRYKIIEKRQSVAFWCNPISGHATLYWYQQILGQGPKLLIQFQNNGVVDDSQLPKDRFSAERLKGVDSTLKIQPAKLEDSAVYLCASSYGTSGVGETQYFGPGTRLLVL.

V is TRBV10-3 and J is TRBJ2-5; 9 bases match TRBD2. The CDR3 has 15 amino acids. J lost 6 bases, V lost 3 bases, and 8 bases had no gene match. Germline CDR1 reads ENHRY; CDR2 reads SYGVKD. CDR3 nucleotide sequence: TGTGCCATCAGTGAACTCCGACTAGCGGAGAAGACCCAGTACTTC. Translated, it gives CAISELRLAEKTQYF.

This clonotype was counted many times. The gene calls are TRBV5-4 and TRBJ2-5; TRBD2 aligns across 9 bases. The ends lost 4 bases at V and 5 bases at J; junction bases unmatched: 12. CDR3 size: 16 residues. From germline, CDR1 is SGHNT and CDR2 YYREEE (reference sequence). CDR3 amino acids: CASSPIGRGGRETQYF. CDR3 sequence (DNA): TGTGCCAGCAGCCCCATCGGGCGGGGGGGCCGTGAGACCCAGTACTTC.

The V and J genes are TRBV18 and TRBJ2-5; D may be TRBD1 (6 bases). This CDR3 has 14 residues. Germline V CDR1 and CDR2: KGHSH, LQKENI. V dropped 3 bases and J dropped 2 bases, with 10 bases sitting between them. In DNA, the CDR3 is TGTGCCAGCTCACCGGGGCAGGGGCAAGAGACCCAGTACTTC. Residues: CASSPGQGQETQYF.

The chain uses TRBV20-1 and TRBJ1-5; the D gene is possibly TRBD1 (6 bases). The CDR3 loop spans 12 amino acids. Germline V gene data show CDR1 as DFQATT and CDR2 as SNEGSKA (reference sequence). V dropped 6 bases and J dropped 4 bases, with 10 bases sitting between them. The CDR3 DNA reads TGCAGTGCCGTTACAGGGAATCAGCCCCAGCATTTT. Protein product: CSAVTGNQPQHF.

V and J are TRBV20-1 and TRBJ2-7; 9 bases are a match to TRBD1. The CDR3 consists of 13 residues. From germline, CDR1 is DFQATT and CDR2 SNEGSKA (reference sequence). Unmatched junction bases numbered 8, after V lost 6 bases and J lost 5 bases. For the CDR3, the DNA is TGCAGTGCGGAACCGGGACAGGGCCACGAGCAGTACTTC. Protein product: CSAEPGQGHEQYF.

This clonotype was counted once. J is TRBJ1-5 and V is TRBV6-5; D possibly corresponds to TRBD1 (6 bases). V shed 5 bases and J shed 0 bases, with 11 bases lying between them. The germline gives CDR1 MNHEY, CDR2 SVGAGI. The CDR3 runs 15 residues. CDR3 in amino acids: CASSRTDSSNQPQHF. The CDR3 nucleotides read TGTGCCAGCAGTCGGACAGACAGTAGCAATCAGCCCCAGCATTTT.

The chain carries TRBV20-1 and TRBJ1-4; D is undetermined. This CDR3 spans 14 amino acids. The V gene lost 5 bases and the J gene lost 6 bases, with 16 bases spanning the gap. CDR1 and CDR2 (germline): DFQATT, SNEGSKA (reference sequence). The CDR3: CSAGNLGFDEKLFF. DNA of the CDR3: TGCAGTGCTGGGAACCTGGGATTCGATGAAAAACTGTTTTTT.

This sequence joins TRBV20-1 and TRBJ2-5; TRBD1 matches at 8 bases. V lost 6 bases to trimming and J lost 5 bases; unmatched junction nucleotides: 17. The CDR3 is 16 residues long. Germline loops: CDR1 DFQATT, CDR2 SNEGSKA (reference sequence). The CDR3 here is CSANPHGQGARETQYF. The CDR3 region has the DNA TGCAGTGCAAACCCGCACGGCCAGGGGGCTAGGGAGACCCAGTACTTC.

The chain uses TRBV19 and TRBJ1-1; D remains ambiguous. Germline V CDR1 and CDR2: LNHDA, SQIVND (reference sequence). V was pared by 3 bases and J by 1 base, with 18 bases between. The CDR3 totals 17 residues. CDR3 residues: CASSITPYGKKNTEAFF. The CDR3 DNA reads TGTGCCAGTAGTATCACCCCATACGGAAAAAAGAACACTGAAGCTTTCTTT.

The chain carries TRBV5-6 and TRBJ1-5, with TRBD1 as a possible D gene (5 bases). This CDR3 has 17 residues. Germline loops: CDR1 SGHDT, CDR2 YYEEEE. The V and J ends lost 3 bases and 2 bases respectively, with 18 bases between them. CDR3 DNA sequence: TGTGCCAGCAGCTCTCGGACCGGGGCGGGGGGCAATCAGCCCCAGCATTTT. This encodes CASSSRTGAGGNQPQHF.

This clonotype was counted only a few times. J is TRBJ2-1 and V is TRBV28, with a possible D match to TRBD2 (6 bases). The germline gives CDR1 MDHEN, CDR2 SYDVKM. V shed 3 bases and J shed 8 bases, with 11 bases lying between them. The CDR3 runs 13 residues. The CDR3: CASSFGGIDEQFF. The CDR3 bases are TGTGCCAGCAGTTTTGGAGGGATCGATGAGCAGTTCTTC.

The genes are TRBV6-6 and TRBJ1-3, with TRBD1 identical over 10 bases. J was trimmed by 3 bases and V by 0 bases; bases with no gene match: 2. The CDR3 has 16 residues. From germline, CDR1 is MNHNY and CDR2 SVGAGI (reference sequence). CDR3 loop: CASSYSGTGVGNTIYF. CDR3 in DNA: TGTGCCAGCAGTTACTCGGGGACAGGGGTTGGAAACACCATATATTTT.

Ten or more counts support this clonotype. The rearrangement links TRBV6-2 or TRBV6-3 to TRBJ2-1; TRBD2 matches 9 bases. Germline lookup yields CDR1 MNHEY and CDR2 SVGEGT. This CDR3 comprises 15 residues. The J segment lost 7 bases and the V segment lost 7 bases, leaving 11 bases of the junction unmatched. This CDR3 reads CASIRRGGLSNEQFF. The CDR3 nucleotides are TGTGCCAGCATAAGGCGGGGGGGCCTTTCGAATGAGCAGTTCTTC.

The chain has TRBV7-9 and TRBJ2-7; 8 bases align to TRBD2. CDR3 length: 16 amino acids. The germline CDR1 and CDR2 sequences are SEHNR and FQNEAQ (reference sequence). V dropped 4 bases and J dropped 0; count of bases not matched to a gene: 8. CDR3 sequence (DNA): TGTGCCAGCAGCTCCTCGGGAGGGTTAAGCTCCTACGAGCAGTACTTC. It encodes CASSSSGGLSSYEQYF.